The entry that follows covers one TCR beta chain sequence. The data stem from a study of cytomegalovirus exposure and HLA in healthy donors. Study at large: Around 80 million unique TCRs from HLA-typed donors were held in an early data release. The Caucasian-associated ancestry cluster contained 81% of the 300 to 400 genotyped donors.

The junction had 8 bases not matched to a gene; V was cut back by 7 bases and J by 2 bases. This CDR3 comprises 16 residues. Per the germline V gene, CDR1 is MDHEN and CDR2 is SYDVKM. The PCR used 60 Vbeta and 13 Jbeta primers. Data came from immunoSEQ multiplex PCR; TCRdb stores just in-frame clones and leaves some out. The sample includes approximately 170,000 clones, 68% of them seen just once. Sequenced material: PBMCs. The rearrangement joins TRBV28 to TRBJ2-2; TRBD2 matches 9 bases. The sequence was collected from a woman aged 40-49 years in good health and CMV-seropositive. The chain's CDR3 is CASILSGSRNTGELFF. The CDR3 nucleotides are TGTGCCAGCATTCTTAGCGGGAGTCGAAACACCGGGGAGCTGTTTTTT.